This is a list of T cell receptor beta chains from one sample in a study of shared clonotypes between healthy human individuals. The assay was immunoSEQ multiplex PCR, and TCRdb's table has in-frame clones only and misses some. Among just over 2,000,000 clones, about 95% were seen once, and the ten largest hold more than 0.95%. The sequenced sample consisted of naive CD8+ T cells sorted from blood. The receptor set was obtained from a young man in good health. The CDR3 runs from the conserved cysteine through the conserved F or W. D genes are given only for firm matches. Size values are once, few and many counts, or a class for expanded clones, and some rows have none.

CDR3 length	J gene	D gene	V gene	clone size	CDR3 protein	CDR3 DNA
15	TRBJ2-3	.	TRBV7-9	.	CASSLSPGPTDTQYF	TGTGCCAGCAGCTTATCTCCGGGCCCCACCGATACGCAGTATTTT
13	TRBJ2-7	TRBD1	TRBV28	once	CATSQGRNYEQYF	TGTGCCACCTCACAGGGGCGAAACTACGAGCAGTACTTC
14	TRBJ1-1	.	TRBV7-9	.	CASSLPSRGPEAFF	TGTGCCAGCAGCTTACCGAGCAGGGGACCTGAAGCTTTCTTT
12	TRBJ2-7	.	TRBV27	once	CASPSGDYEQYF	TGTGCCAGCCCCTCAGGGGACTACGAGCAGTACTTC
10	TRBJ1-1	.	TRBV25-1	.	CASSDTEAFF	TGTGCCAGCTCGGACACTGAAGCTTTCTTT
16	TRBJ1-4	.	TRBV15	.	CATRPLGGGLGEKLFF	TGTGCCACCAGACCCCTAGGCGGGGGGCTGGGGGAAAAACTGTTTTTT
15	TRBJ2-3	.	TRBV11-2	.	CASSTGETYTDTQYF	TGTGCCAGCAGCACGGGCGAGACCTACACAGATACGCAGTATTTT
16	TRBJ2-7	TRBD2	TRBV29-1	.	CSVSGEVTVPSYEQYF	TGCAGCGTCAGCGGGGAAGTCACAGTACCGTCCTACGAGCAGTACTTC
15	TRBJ2-3	TRBD2	TRBV6-4	.	CATSGTSGSADTQYF	TGTGCCACCTCGGGGACTAGCGGGAGCGCGGATACGCAGTATTTT
15	TRBJ2-1	TRBD2	TRBV9	.	CASSVVAGDYNEQFF	TGTGCCAGCAGCGTAGTAGCGGGGGATTACAATGAGCAGTTCTTC
14	TRBJ2-4	.	TRBV6-1	.	CASSETPVENIQYF	TGTGCCAGCAGTGAGACTCCGGTGGAAAACATTCAGTACTTC
16	TRBJ1-5	TRBD1	TRBV7-8	.	CASSLEGQGSNQPQHF	TGTGCCAGCAGCTTAGAGGGACAGGGAAGCAATCAGCCCCAGCATTTT
15	TRBJ2-7	TRBD2	TRBV7-9	.	CASGPTSGTPYEQYF	TGTGCCAGCGGGCCGACTAGCGGGACCCCCTACGAGCAGTACTTC
15	TRBJ1-6	.	TRBV7-3	.	CASSPEGGYNSPLHF	TGTGCCAGCAGCCCCGAGGGAGGCTATAATTCACCCCTCCACTTT
13	TRBJ2-7	.	TRBV30	.	CAWSPGEALEQYF	TGTGCCTGGAGTCCCGGGGAAGCCCTCGAGCAGTACTTC
15	TRBJ2-1	.	TRBV27	.	CASSSGAVVYNEQFF	TGTGCCAGCAGTTCCGGAGCGGTGGTCTACAATGAGCAGTTCTTC
14	TRBJ1-2	.	TRBV28	once	CASSLRGAINGYTF	TGTGCCAGCAGTTTACGGGGGGCGATCAATGGCTACACCTTC
15	TRBJ1-2	TRBD1	TRBV6-6	.	CASSWQTGASYGYTF	TGTGCCAGCAGTTGGCAGACAGGGGCCAGCTATGGCTACACCTTC
19	TRBJ2-1	TRBD2	TRBV7-2	.	CASSFRSVLLAGEHNEQFF	TGTGCCAGCAGCTTTCGATCCGTATTACTAGCGGGGGAACACAATGAGCAGTTCTTC
16	TRBJ2-3	TRBD2	TRBV12-5	.	CASALTSGGAVDTQYF	TGTGCTAGTGCCTTAACTAGCGGGGGGGCCGTAGATACGCAGTATTTT
15	TRBJ2-1	TRBD2	TRBV19	.	CASSIESGDYNEQFF	TGTGCCAGTAGTATCGAGAGCGGGGATTACAATGAGCAGTTCTTC
18	TRBJ2-1	TRBD2	TRBV4-1	.	CASSQGNAGELLYNEQFF	TGCGCCAGCAGCCAAGGGAATGCGGGGGAACTCCTTTACAATGAGCAGTTCTTC
14	TRBJ2-5	.	TRBV4-3	.	CASSQGTAQETQYF	TGCGCCAGCAGCCAAGGGACAGCTCAAGAGACCCAGTACTTC
14	TRBJ2-7	.	TRBV7-9	.	CASSLGLDSYEQYF	TGTGCCAGCAGCTTAGGACTGGATTCCTACGAGCAGTACTTC
15	TRBJ1-5	TRBD1	TRBV7-9	.	CASSSDREVNQPQHF	TGTGCCAGCAGCTCGGACAGGGAGGTCAATCAGCCCCAGCATTTT
12	TRBJ1-2	.	TRBV7-9	.	CASSEEGHGYTF	TGTGCCAGCAGCGAAGAGGGGCATGGCTACACCTTC
16	TRBJ2-2	.	TRBV7-3	once	CASSLIPGSNTGELFF	TGTGCCAGCAGCTTAATTCCGGGATCTAACACCGGGGAGCTGTTTTTT
16	TRBJ2-1	.	TRBV6-7	.	CASSSGRIVLYNEQFF	TGTGCCAGCAGTTCGGGTCGGATAGTTCTTTACAATGAGCAGTTCTTC
13	TRBJ2-3	.	TRBV7-9	.	CASSSYLTHTQYF	TGTGCCAGCAGCTCCTACCTGACGCATACGCAGTATTTT
13	TRBJ2-7	.	TRBV27	.	CASSLSGGVEQYF	TGTGCCAGCAGTTTATCCGGTGGTGTTGAGCAGTACTTC
17	TRBJ1-1	TRBD1	TRBV19	.	CASEQGTGVFLNTEAFF	TGTGCCAGCGAACAAGGGACAGGGGTTTTCTTGAACACTGAAGCTTTCTTT
14	TRBJ2-7	.	TRBV4-1	.	CASSAATVSYEQYF	TGCGCCAGCAGCGCAGCGACAGTTTCCTACGAGCAGTACTTC
18	TRBJ2-7	.	TRBV19	.	CASSGKGPDSSFFYEQYF	TGTGCCAGTAGTGGGAAAGGACCGGACAGCTCTTTCTTCTACGAGCAGTACTTC
15	TRBJ2-1	.	TRBV27	.	CASSSPGTRNDEQFF	TGTGCCAGCAGTTCCCCGGGGACTCGTAACGATGAGCAGTTCTTC
15	TRBJ2-5	TRBD1	TRBV9	.	CASSVVAGGQKTQYF	TGTGCCAGCAGCGTAGTAGCAGGGGGTCAAAAGACCCAGTACTTC
13	TRBJ2-3	TRBD2	TRBV27	.	CASSWGGADTQYF	TGTGCCAGCAGTTGGGGGGGTGCGGATACGCAGTATTTT
15	TRBJ2-7	.	TRBV9	.	CASSAHWDFSYEQYF	TGTGCCAGCAGCGCCCATTGGGACTTCTCCTACGAGCAGTACTTC
11	TRBJ2-7	.	TRBV5-4	once	CASSSQYEQYF	TGTGCCAGCAGCTCTCAATACGAGCAGTACTTC